Given below is one TCR beta chain in context. As yet, its antigen is unknown. The sample originates from a study of OX40 agonist ivuxolimab in advanced cancers. Overall study context: The dose-escalation cohort was approximately 80% male, with a mean age of around 60 years, ranging roughly 23 to 90. Prior anti-PD-1, anti-PD-L1 or anti-CTLA-4 therapy did not bar entry, and more than 35% had some.

Some clones are missing from TCRdb's copy, which holds only in-frame ones; the method was immunoSEQ multiplex PCR. Among some 45,000 clones listed, roughly 90% were seen once. Points from the study as a whole: The mean number of expanded clones was higher in CD8+ T cells than in CD4+.

This sample comprised CD4+ or CD8+ T cells sorted from blood, obtained in a trial of the OX40 agonist ivuxolimab. The TCR comes from an adult with an advanced solid tumor such as melanoma, head and neck, liver or kidney cancer.

CDR3 protein: CATSRDAVRGSSPLHF. CDR3 nucleotide sequence: TGTGCCACCAGCAGAGATGCGGTTAGGGGTAGTTCACCCCTCCACTTT. The V and J genes are TRBV15 and TRBJ1-6, with D perhaps TRBD1 (5 bases). The CDR3 has 16 residues. The V gene lost 0 bases and the J gene lost 9 bases, with 15 bases spanning the gap. Germline-derived CDR1 and CDR2 are LNHNV and YYDKDF (reference sequence).